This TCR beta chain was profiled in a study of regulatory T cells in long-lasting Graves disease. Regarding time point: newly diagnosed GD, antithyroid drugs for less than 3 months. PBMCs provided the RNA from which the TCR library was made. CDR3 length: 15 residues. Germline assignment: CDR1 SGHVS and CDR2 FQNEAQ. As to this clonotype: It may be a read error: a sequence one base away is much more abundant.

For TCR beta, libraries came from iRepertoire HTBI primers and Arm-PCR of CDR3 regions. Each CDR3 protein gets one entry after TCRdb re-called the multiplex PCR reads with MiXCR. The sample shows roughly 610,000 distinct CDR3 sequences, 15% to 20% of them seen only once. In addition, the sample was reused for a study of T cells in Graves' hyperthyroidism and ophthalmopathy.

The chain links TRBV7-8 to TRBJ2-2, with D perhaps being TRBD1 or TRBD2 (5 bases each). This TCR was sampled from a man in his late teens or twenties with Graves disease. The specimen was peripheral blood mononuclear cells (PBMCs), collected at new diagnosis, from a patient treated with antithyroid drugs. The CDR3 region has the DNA TGTGCCAGCAGCCCGTCGCAGTGGGGCACCGGGGAGCTGCTTTTT. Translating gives CASSPSQWGTGELLF.